A selection of T cell receptor beta chains follows, all from one sample in a study of Ad26.COV2.S vaccination and SARS-CoV-2 variants. The method was immunoSEQ multiplex PCR; TCRdb's version includes in-frame clones alone and lacks a portion of them. The profile shows 440,000 or so clones, over 80% of them singletons. Sequencing was performed on peripheral blood, taken in a trial of Ad26.COV2.S vaccine versus placebo. These receptors all stem from a person between 18 and 65 years old who received the Ad26.COV2.S COVID-19 vaccine or a placebo. CDR3s include the opening cysteine and the closing phenylalanine or tryptophan. D genes are given only for firm matches. Rows may omit the clone size; those that give it use once, few, many or a size class.

cdr3_length	d_call	j_call	clone_size	v_call	cdr3_aa	cdr3_nt
15	.	TRBJ1-2	.	TRBV9	CASSVGPGANYGYTF	TGTGCCAGCAGCGTAGGCCCCGGGGCCAACTATGGCTACACCTTC
16	TRBD1	TRBJ1-2	.	TRBV6-2/TRBV6-3	CASSYLGTASNYGYTF	TGTGCCAGCAGTTACCTTGGGACAGCCAGCAACTATGGCTACACCTTC
15	.	TRBJ1-2	.	TRBV19	CASSILSGTSYGYTF	TGTGCCAGTAGTATACTCTCCGGGACTTCCTATGGCTACACCTTC
14	.	TRBJ1-4	once	TRBV30	CAWSVWDVNEKLFF	TGTGCCTGGAGTGTATGGGACGTGAATGAAAAACTGTTTTTT
17	.	TRBJ1-1	.	TRBV7-9	CASSLAGGQPMNTEAFF	TGTGCCAGCAGCTTAGCGGGAGGGCAGCCCATGAACACTGAAGCTTTCTTT
16	.	TRBJ1-1	.	TRBV7-9	CASSPGRLDWGTEAFF	TGTGCCAGCAGCCCCGGTCGACTAGATTGGGGCACTGAAGCTTTCTTT
18	.	TRBJ2-7	.	TRBV5-6	CASSLWLLGREGRYEQYF	TGTGCCAGCAGCTTGTGGCTTTTGGGCAGGGAAGGGCGCTACGAGCAGTACTTC
16	.	TRBJ1-3	.	TRBV4-3	CASSQDLRGSGNTIYF	TGCGCCAGCAGCCAAGATCTGCGGGGATCTGGAAACACCATATATTTT
14	TRBD1	TRBJ1-3	.	TRBV6-5	CAGRQGFSGNTIYF	TGTGCCGGGAGACAGGGGTTCTCTGGAAACACCATATATTTT
13	.	TRBJ1-2	.	TRBV19	CASSIQTGSGYTF	TGTGCCAGTAGCATCCAAACAGGGTCGGGCTACACCTTC
15	.	TRBJ2-7	.	TRBV5-1	CASSLGPTDPYEQYF	TGCGCCAGCAGCTTGGGACCTACAGACCCCTACGAGCAGTACTTC
17	TRBD1	TRBJ1-2	.	TRBV28	CASSIHGIGQGGYGYTF	TGTGCCAGCAGTATACACGGGATCGGACAGGGAGGGTATGGCTACACCTTC
15	.	TRBJ1-5	.	TRBV4-3	CASSTGTGDNQPQHF	TGCGCCAGCAGCACCGGGACGGGGGACAATCAGCCCCAGCATTTT
18	TRBD2	TRBJ2-3	.	TRBV3-1/TRBV3-2	CASSQPGLAGAFTDTQYF	TGTGCCAGCAGCCAACCGGGACTAGCGGGGGCCTTTACAGATACGCAGTATTTT
16	.	TRBJ2-7	.	TRBV6-2/TRBV6-3	CASSSPLILHLYEQYF	TGTGCCAGCAGTTCCCCTCTGATCCTTCACCTCTACGAGCAGTACTTC
17	TRBD1	TRBJ1-3	.	TRBV7-2	CASSPRDSYLSGNTIYF	TGTGCCAGCAGCCCCCGGGACAGCTACCTCTCTGGAAACACCATATATTTT
13	.	TRBJ2-7	.	TRBV5-1	CASSLVRSYEQYF	TGCGCCAGCAGCTTGGTCCGCTCCTACGAGCAGTACTTC
16	TRBD1	TRBJ2-3	.	TRBV5-1	CASSLGHTGGSDTQYF	TGCGCCAGCAGCTTGGGTCACACAGGGGGCTCAGATACGCAGTATTTT
21	TRBD2	TRBJ2-3	.	TRBV7-7	CASSLQLGTSGGAFPPDTQYF	TGTGCCAGCAGCTTACAACTCGGAACTAGCGGGGGGGCCTTTCCCCCAGATACGCAGTATTTT
12	.	TRBJ1-2	once	TRBV6-5	CATRTGVGGYTF	TGTGCCACCCGGACGGGGGTCGGTGGCTACACCTTC
14	.	TRBJ1-2	.	TRBV6-2/TRBV6-3	CASSRTSPDYGYTF	TGTGCCAGCAGCCGGACCTCCCCAGACTATGGCTACACCTTC
12	.	TRBJ2-7	.	TRBV30	CAWSIFSYEQYF	TGTGCCTGGAGTATCTTCTCCTACGAGCAGTACTTC
15	.	TRBJ1-1	.	TRBV18	CASSPTDSLNTEAFF	TGTGCCAGCTCACCAACGGACAGCTTGAACACTGAAGCTTTCTTT
16	TRBD2	TRBJ2-7	.	TRBV19	CASSRTGTSGVVKQYF	TGTGCCAGTAGTAGGACTGGGACTAGCGGGGTTGTCAAGCAGTACTTC
13	.	TRBJ1-2	.	TRBV4-3	CASSWGKGYGYTF	TGCGCCAGCAGTTGGGGCAAAGGATATGGCTACACCTTC
15	.	TRBJ1-1	.	TRBV7-9	CASSLEGQINTEAFF	TGTGCCAGCAGCTTAGAGGGACAAATAAACACTGAAGCTTTCTTT
16	TRBD2	TRBJ2-4	.	TRBV25-1	CASSEASGGPKNIQYF	TGTGCCAGCAGTGAGGCTAGCGGGGGTCCCAAAAACATTCAGTACTTC
15	.	TRBJ2-3	once	TRBV7-2	CASSLVGGALDTQYF	TGTGCCAGCAGCTTAGTGGGGGGGGCCCTAGATACGCAGTATTTT
15	.	TRBJ1-5	.	TRBV5-8	CASITRGAENQPQHF	TGTGCCAGCATCACGCGGGGGGCGGAAAATCAGCCCCAGCATTTT
15	.	TRBJ1-6	.	TRBV19	CASTETGPLNSPLHF	TGTGCCAGTACCGAAACAGGGCCCCTTAATTCACCCCTCCACTTT
13	TRBD1	TRBJ2-7	once	TRBV12-5	CASGPGTAYEQYF	TGTGCTAGTGGTCCCGGGACAGCCTACGAGCAGTACTTC
16	.	TRBJ1-3	.	TRBV10-3	CAISDPTGSTRNTIYF	TGTGCCATCAGTGACCCGACCGGGTCTACGAGAAACACCATATATTTT
14	TRBD2	TRBJ2-1	.	TRBV2	CASTYAGGRYEQFF	TGTGCCAGCACCTACGCCGGGGGGAGGTATGAGCAGTTCTTC
12	.	TRBJ1-1	.	TRBV6-2/TRBV6-3	CASSRMNTEAFF	TGTGCCAGCAGCAGGATGAACACTGAAGCTTTCTTT
14	.	TRBJ1-2	once	TRBV7-9	CASSLGAPDYGYTF	TGTGCCAGCAGCTTAGGGGCCCCAGACTATGGCTACACCTTC
12	TRBD1	TRBJ2-7	.	TRBV7-2	CASSPTGSEQYF	TGTGCCAGCAGCCCGACAGGGAGTGAGCAGTACTTC
15	TRBD1	TRBJ2-1	.	TRBV7-9	CASSLRQGGHNEQFF	TGTGCCAGCAGCTTGAGACAGGGGGGCCACAATGAGCAGTTCTTC
12	.	TRBJ1-2	once	TRBV13	CASSPGTGGYTF	TGTGCCAGCAGCCCAGGGACCGGTGGCTACACCTTC
13	.	TRBJ1-1	.	TRBV18	CASSPQGNTEAFF	TGTGCCAGCTCACCGCAGGGGAACACTGAAGCTTTCTTT
16	TRBD2	TRBJ2-2	.	TRBV11-2	CASSLLAGGPAGELFF	TGTGCCAGCAGCTTACTAGCGGGGGGGCCGGCCGGGGAGCTGTTTTTT
14	TRBD1	TRBJ2-5	.	TRBV15	CATSRARTGETQYF	TGTGCCACCAGCAGAGCCCGGACAGGGGAGACCCAGTACTTC
15	.	TRBJ2-2	.	TRBV6-1	CASSELGVNTGELFF	TGTGCCAGCAGTGAACTAGGGGTTAACACCGGGGAGCTGTTTTTT
13	.	TRBJ1-2	.	TRBV6-2/TRBV6-3	CASSLDGNYGYTF	TGTGCCAGCAGTTTGGACGGAAACTATGGCTACACCTTC
11	.	TRBJ2-3	.	TRBV6-2/TRBV6-3	CASSNTDTQYF	TGTGCCAGCAGCAACACAGATACGCAGTATTTT
17	TRBD2	TRBJ2-5	.	TRBV11-2	CASSLWRAGGIQETQYF	TGTGCCAGCAGCTTATGGCGGGCGGGGGGAATCCAAGAGACCCAGTACTTC
17	.	TRBJ2-1	.	TRBV5-3	CARSLVVWSATYNEQFF	TGTGCCAGAAGCTTGGTGGTTTGGTCCGCTACCTACAATGAGCAGTTCTTC